The 8 T cell receptor beta chains below come from one sample, sequenced in a study of cytomegalovirus exposure and HLA in healthy donors. PCR used 60 Vbeta primers and 13 Jbeta primers. Produced via immunoSEQ multiplex PCR; TCRdb's table is partial and in-frame only. The table records around 150,000 clones, roughly 80% of them present only once. Source material: PBMCs. The source of these receptors is a woman aged 25 to 39 in good health and CMV-seronegative.

The genes are TRBV5-1 and TRBJ2-1; TRBD2 matches at 7 bases. This CDR3 is 15 amino acids long. In germline, CDR1 is SGHRS, CDR2 YFSETQ. With 0 bases clipped from V and 7 bases from J, the junction kept 7 bases outside the gene matches. The CDR3: CASSLDGLGSNEQFF. CDR3 bases: TGCGCCAGCAGCTTGGATGGACTAGGATCAAATGAGCAGTTCTTC.

This chain joins TRBV28 and TRBJ1-5; the match to TRBD1 covers 9 bases. The CDR3 length is 18 residues. J was trimmed by 2 bases and V by 2 bases; bases with no gene match: 10. CDR1 is MDHEN, CDR2 SYDVKM, per germline. The CDR3: CASSLNRGTGNGNQPQHF. CDR3 bases: TGTGCCAGCAGTTTAAACCGGGGGACAGGGAATGGCAATCAGCCCCAGCATTTT.

V and J are TRBV2 and TRBJ2-2, with 9 bases matching TRBD1. This CDR3 region has 17 residues. Losses at the gene ends were 5 bases for V and 4 bases for J; bases not matched to a gene: 11. The V gene's germline CDR1 is SNHLY and CDR2 FYNNEI. CDR3 coding DNA: TGTGCCAGCAGTCTTCCGGACAGGGGTCATGGCACCGGGGAGCTGTTTTTT. Amino acid sequence: CASSLPDRGHGTGELFF.

The chain employs TRBV18 and TRBJ2-7, with D tentatively TRBD2 (6 bases). Looked up from germline, CDR1 is KGHSH and CDR2 is LQKENI. The CDR3 sequence is 12 residues long. V was shortened by 6 bases and J by 5 bases, with 11 bases between the two germline ends. CDR3 loop: CASSMSSDEQYF. CDR3 bases: TGTGCCAGCTCCATGTCTAGCGACGAGCAGTACTTC. Full variable domain (outside the CDR3, taken from reference TRBV18 and TRBJ2-7): NAGVMQNPRHLVRRRGQEARLRCSPMKGHSHVYWYRQLPEEGLKFMVYLQKENIIDESGMPKERFSAEFPKEGPSILRIQQVVRGDSAAYFCASSMSSDEQYFGPGTRLTVT.

The chain recombines TRBV27 with TRBJ2-7, with D tentatively TRBD1 (6 bases). The CDR3 totals 15 residues. V lost 2 bases to trimming and J lost 2 bases, with 13 bases between them. The germline V gene has CDR1 MNHEY and CDR2 SMNVEV (reference sequence). The CDR3, as DNA: TGTGCCAGCAGTTTAATAAGACAGGATACCTACGAGCAGTACTTC. This codes for CASSLIRQDTYEQYF.

This clone was seen many times. V and J are TRBV2 and TRBJ2-3; D unclear. Trimming pared 6 bases from V and 6 bases from J, leaving 13 bases between. The length of the CDR3 is 13 residues. Germline loops: CDR1 SNHLY, CDR2 FYNNEI. This chain's CDR3 is CASSPPAGDTQYF. The CDR3 DNA sequence: TGTGCCAGCAGCCCCCCCGCCGGGGATACGCAGTATTTT.

Remarks on this clone: Other DNA sequences in this sample translate to the same CDR3. The V gene is TRBV9, the J gene TRBJ1-2; 9 nucleotides match TRBD1. The germline V gene encodes CDR1 SGDLS and CDR2 YYNGEE. This CDR3 region has 13 residues. V was clipped by 4 bases and J by 4 bases; unmatched bases: 2. Here the CDR3 DNA reads TGTGCCAGCAGCTTGGGACAGGGCTATGGCTACACCTTC. This translates into CASSLGQGYGYTF. Full variable domain (remainder filled in from reference TRBV9 and TRBJ1-2): DSGVTQTPKHLITATGQRVTLRCSPRSGDLSVYWYQQSLDQGLQFLIQYYNGEERAKGNILERFSAQQFPDLHSELNLSSLELGDSALYFCASSLGQGYGYTFGSGTRLTVV.

The chain carries TRBV7-2 and TRBJ1-5; D call uncertain. The ends were cut back, 3 bases at V and 6 bases at J, with 12 bases in the middle. This CDR3 has 14 amino acids. Germline CDR1 reads SGHTA; CDR2 reads FQGNSA. CDR3 nucleotide sequence: TGTGCCAGCAGCTTGGGCGCCGTTGGTCAGCCCCAGCATTTT. This translates into CASSLGAVGQPQHF.